This T cell receptor (beta chain) was profiled in a study of cytomegalovirus exposure and HLA in healthy donors. At the level of the study: Earlier findings included roughly 120 million unique TCR beta sequences obtained from approximately 170 million T cells. General study findings and limits: Among TCR beta chains, those listed as cytomegalovirus-associated numbered about 160. A later analysis appeared to link common viral pathogens to several of the most significant clusters. Reported results showed that the classifier diagnosed cytomegalovirus status with high specificity and sensitivity.

As regards this clone: Its antigen remains unidentified.

The CDR3 is 13 amino acids. Trimming took off 5 bases at V and 5 bases at J, with 12 bases between the two ends. Looked up from germline, CDR1 is MNHEY and CDR2 is SMNVEV (reference sequence). The primer mix had 60 Vbeta and 13 Jbeta primers. Sequencing used immunoSEQ multiplex PCR; TCRdb keeps in-frame clones, though not all of them. The table records over 150,000 clones, about 81% of them present only once. This TCR was recovered from a woman in her twenties or thirties in good health and CMV-seronegative. The J gene is TRBJ2-5, the V gene TRBV27; no clear D. The sample comprised PBMCs. CDR3 nucleotides: TGTGCCAGCAGTCCGTCCCGGTGGGAGACCCAGTACTTC. Protein sequence: CASSPSRWETQYF.